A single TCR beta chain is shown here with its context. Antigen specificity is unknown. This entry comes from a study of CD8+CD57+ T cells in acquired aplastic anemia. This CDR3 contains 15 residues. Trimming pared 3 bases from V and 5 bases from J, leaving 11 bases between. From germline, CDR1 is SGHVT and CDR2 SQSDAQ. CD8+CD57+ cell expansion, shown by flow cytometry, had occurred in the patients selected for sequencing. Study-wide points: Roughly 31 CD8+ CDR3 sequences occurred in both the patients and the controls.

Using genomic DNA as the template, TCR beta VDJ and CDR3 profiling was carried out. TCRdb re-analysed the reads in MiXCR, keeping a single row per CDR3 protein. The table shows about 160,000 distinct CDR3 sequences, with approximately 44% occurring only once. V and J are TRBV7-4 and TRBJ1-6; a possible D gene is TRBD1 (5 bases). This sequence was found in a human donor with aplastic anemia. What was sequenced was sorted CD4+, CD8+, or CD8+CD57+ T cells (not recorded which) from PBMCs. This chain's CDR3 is CASSLAGRDNSPLHF. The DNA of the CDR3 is TGTGCCAGCAGCTTGGCCGGCAGGGATAATTCACCCCTCCACTTT.